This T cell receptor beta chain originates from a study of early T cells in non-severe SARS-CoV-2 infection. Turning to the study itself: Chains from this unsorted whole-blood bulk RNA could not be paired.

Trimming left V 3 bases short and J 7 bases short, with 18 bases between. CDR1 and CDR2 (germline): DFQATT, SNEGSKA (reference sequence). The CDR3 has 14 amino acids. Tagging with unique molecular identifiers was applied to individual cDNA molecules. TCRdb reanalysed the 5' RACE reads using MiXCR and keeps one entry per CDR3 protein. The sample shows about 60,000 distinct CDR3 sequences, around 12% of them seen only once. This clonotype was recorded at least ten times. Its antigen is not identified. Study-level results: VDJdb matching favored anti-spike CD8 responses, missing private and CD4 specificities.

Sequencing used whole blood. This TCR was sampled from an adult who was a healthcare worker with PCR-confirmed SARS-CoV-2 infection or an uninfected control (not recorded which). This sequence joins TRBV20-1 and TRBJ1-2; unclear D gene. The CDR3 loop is CSARWQVGPLGYTF. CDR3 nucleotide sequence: TGCAGTGCTAGGTGGCAGGTCGGGCCCCTTGGCTACACCTTC.